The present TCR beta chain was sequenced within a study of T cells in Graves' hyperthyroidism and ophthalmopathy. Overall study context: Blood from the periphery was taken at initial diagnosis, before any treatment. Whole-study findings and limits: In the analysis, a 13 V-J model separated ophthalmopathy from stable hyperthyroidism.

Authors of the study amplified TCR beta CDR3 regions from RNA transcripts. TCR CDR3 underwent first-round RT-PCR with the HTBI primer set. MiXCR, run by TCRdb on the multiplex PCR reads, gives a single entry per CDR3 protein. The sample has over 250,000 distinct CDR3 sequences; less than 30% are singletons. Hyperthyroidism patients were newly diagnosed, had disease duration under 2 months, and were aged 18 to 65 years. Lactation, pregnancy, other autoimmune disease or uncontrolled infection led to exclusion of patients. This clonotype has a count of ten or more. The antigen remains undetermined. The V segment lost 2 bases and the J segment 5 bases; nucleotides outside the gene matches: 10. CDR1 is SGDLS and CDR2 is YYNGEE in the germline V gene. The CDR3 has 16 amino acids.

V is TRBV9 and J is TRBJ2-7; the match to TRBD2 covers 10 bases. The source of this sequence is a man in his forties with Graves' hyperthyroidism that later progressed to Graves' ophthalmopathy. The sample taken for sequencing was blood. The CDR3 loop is CASSVGVAGGSHEQYF. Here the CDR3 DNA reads TGTGCCAGCAGCGTGGGGGTAGCGGGAGGTTCCCACGAGCAGTACTTC.